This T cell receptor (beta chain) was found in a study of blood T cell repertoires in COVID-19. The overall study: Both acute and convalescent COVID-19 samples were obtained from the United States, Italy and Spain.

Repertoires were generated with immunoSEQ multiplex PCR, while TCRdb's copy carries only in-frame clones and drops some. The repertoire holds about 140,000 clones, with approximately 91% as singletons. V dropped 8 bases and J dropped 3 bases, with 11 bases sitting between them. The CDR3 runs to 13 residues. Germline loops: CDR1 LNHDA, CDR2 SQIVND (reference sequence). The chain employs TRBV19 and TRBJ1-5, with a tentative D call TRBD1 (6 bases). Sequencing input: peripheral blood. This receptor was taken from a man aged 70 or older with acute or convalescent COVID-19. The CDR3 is CASGDIINQPQHF. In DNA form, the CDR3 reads TGTGCCAGTGGGGACATCATCAATCAGCCCCAGCATTTT.